These 30 T cell receptor beta chains came from one sample sequenced in a study of cytomegalovirus exposure and HLA in healthy donors. Sequencing was performed with immunoSEQ multiplex PCR; in TCRdb, only in-frame clones are kept and a portion is missing. The profile shows 150,000 to 200,000 clones, 65% to 85% of them singletons. Input material: PBMCs. These TCRs come from a woman in her late teens or twenties in good health and CMV-seropositive.

V and J are TRBV6-1 and TRBJ1-6; no clear D gene. Germline V lookup: CDR1 MNHNS, CDR2 SASEGT. The CDR3 runs 12 residues. V lost 5 bases to trimming and J lost 10 bases, with 9 bases between them. The CDR3 sequence is CASSITGSPLHF. CDR3 bases: TGTGCCAGCAGTATAACGGGATCACCCCTCCACTTT.

V is TRBV11-2 and J is TRBJ1-2; 9 positions match TRBD1. This CDR3 has 15 amino acids. V shed 4 bases, J shed 1 base, and the junction held 4 bases outside the gene matches. The germline CDR1 and CDR2 sequences are SGHAT and FQNNGV. This CDR3 reads CASSSYRGRNYGYTF. The CDR3 DNA follows: TGTGCCAGCAGCTCCTACAGGGGGCGTAACTATGGCTACACCTTC.

This chain uses TRBV19 with TRBJ1-1; D not resolved. CDR3 size: 11 residues. CDR1 and CDR2 (germline): LNHDA, SQIVND (reference sequence). The V and J ends lost 3 bases and 11 bases respectively, with 10 bases between them. CDR3 DNA sequence: TGTGCCAGTAGTATTTTTGAGGAGGCTTTCTTT. As protein: CASSIFEEAFF.

V usage is TRBV5-4 and J usage is TRBJ2-7; 8 bases map to TRBD1. J gave up 3 bases and V 2 bases, and 4 bases lay outside the gene matches. The CDR3 sequence is 14 residues long. Germline lookup yields CDR1 SGHNT and CDR2 YYREEE (reference sequence). The CDR3 sequence is CASSFKGQDYEQYF. As DNA, the CDR3 is TGTGCCAGCAGCTTTAAGGGACAGGACTACGAGCAGTACTTC.

The chain is built from TRBV5-5 and TRBJ2-1, with a possible D match to TRBD1 (5 bases). The V and J ends lost 0 bases and 5 bases respectively, with 18 bases between them. The CDR3 is 17 residues long. Germline CDR1 and CDR2: SGHKS and YYEKEE (reference sequence). This CDR3 is CASSLEQVLATNNEQFF. The CDR3 bases are TGTGCCAGCAGCTTGGAACAGGTGTTAGCTACCAACAATGAGCAGTTCTTC.

V usage is TRBV7-6 and J usage is TRBJ1-2; perhaps TRBD1 as D (5 bases). The CDR3 loop spans 13 amino acids. V was pared by 1 base and J by 8 bases, with 11 bases between. Per germline, CDR1 SGHVS and CDR2 FNYEAQ. The CDR3 loop reads CASSLEGVYGYTF. The CDR3 DNA is TGTGCCAGCAGCTTAGAAGGGGTCTACGGCTACACCTTC.

The J gene is TRBJ1-5, the V gene TRBV25-1; 7 bases match TRBD1. Germline loops: CDR1 MGHDK, CDR2 SYGVNS. Trimming at V came to 6 bases and at J to 3 bases, leaving 5 bases not matched to a gene. The length of the CDR3 is 14 residues. This CDR3 reads CASRETGLNQPQHF. CDR3 nucleotides: TGTGCCAGCAGAGAGACAGGGCTCAATCAGCCCCAGCATTTT.

V is TRBV29-1 and J is TRBJ2-3; maybe TRBD1 (6 bases). Per germline, CDR1 SQVTM and CDR2 ANQGSEA. The CDR3 contains 13 residues. Trimming left V 6 bases short and J 4 bases short, with 14 bases between. DNA for the CDR3: TGCAGCGTCCAGAGACAGGTGGCAGATACGCAGTATTTT. It specifies CSVQRQVADTQYF.

This chain connects TRBV5-6 to TRBJ1-2, with TRBD1 as a possible D gene (6 bases). The CDR3 has 14 residues. Germline V gene data show CDR1 as SGHDT and CDR2 as YYEEEE. V lost 0 bases and J 8 bases, leaving 14 bases between the germline ends. This chain's CDR3 is CASSLAPGTMGYTF. Written as DNA, the CDR3 is TGTGCCAGCAGCTTGGCCCCGGGGACAATGGGCTACACCTTC. The variable domain in full, with the rest retrieved from reference TRBV5-6 and TRBJ1-2, is DAGVTQSPTHLIKTRGQQVTLRCSPKSGHDTVSWYQQALGQGPQFIFQYYEEEERQRGNFPDRFSGHQFPNYSSELNVNALLLGDSALYLCASSLAPGTMGYTFGSGTRLTVV.

The chain is built from TRBV27 and TRBJ2-7; D call uncertain. Trimming removed 5 bases from V and 0 bases from J, with 8 bases in between. The germline V gene encodes CDR1 MNHEY and CDR2 SMNVEV (reference sequence). CDR3 length: 13 residues. The CDR3 region has the DNA TGTGCCAGCAGTCCCGGGTCCTCCTACGAGCAGTACTTC. Amino acid sequence: CASSPGSSYEQYF.

The J gene is TRBJ1-6, the V gene TRBV18, with TRBD1 matching over 8 bases. The V gene's germline CDR1 is KGHSH and CDR2 LQKENI. V was pared by 6 bases and J by 1 base, with 11 bases of the junction left unmatched. The CDR3 covers 18 residues. DNA for the CDR3: TGTGCCAGCTCGCAGAGGACAGGGAAGGATTCCTATAATTCACCCCTCCACTTT. Amino acid sequence: CASSQRTGKDSYNSPLHF.

Turning to this clone: This CDR3 is also generated by other DNA sequences in the sample. This rearrangement joins TRBV7-9 to TRBJ2-1; no definite D call. The V end lost 5 bases, the J end lost 7 bases, and 6 bases lay between the germline ends. Germline values: CDR1 SEHNR, CDR2 FQNEAQ (reference sequence). This CDR3 is 11 amino acids long. CDR3 in DNA: TGTGCCAGCAGCCTACAGAATGAGCAGTTCTTC. As protein: CASSLQNEQFF. Complete variable domain (other parts from reference TRBV7-9 and TRBJ2-1): DTGVSQNPRHKITKRGQNVTFRCDPISEHNRLYWYRQTLGQGPEFLTYFQNEAQLEKSRLLSDRFSAERPKGSFSTLEIQRTEQGDSAMYLCASSLQNEQFFGPGTRLTVL.

CDR3 region: CASSSMGGNTEAFF. For the CDR3, the DNA is TGTGCCAGCAGTTCAATGGGGGGGAACACTGAAGCTTTCTTT. The rearrangement links TRBV7-9 to TRBJ1-1; the D gene is possibly TRBD1 (5 bases). Per the germline V gene, CDR1 is SEHNR and CDR2 is FQNEAQ (reference sequence). CDR3 size: 14 residues. Trimming took off 6 bases at V and 1 base at J, with 12 bases between the two ends. Looking up the rest from reference TRBV7-9 and TRBJ1-1 gives the full variable domain: DTGVSQNPRHKITKRGQNVTFRCDPISEHNRLYWYRQTLGQGPEFLTYFQNEAQLEKSRLLSDRFSAERPKGSFSTLEIQRTEQGDSAMYLCASSSMGGNTEAFFGQGTRLTVV.

A few counts support this clone. The chain joins TRBV25-1 to TRBJ1-2; possibly TRBD1 for D (5 bases). V was shortened by 5 bases and J by 2 bases, with 6 bases between the two germline ends. This CDR3 is 12 amino acids long. CDR1 is MGHDK, CDR2 SYGVNS, per germline. CDR3 residues: CASSRQNYGYTF. The CDR3 coding sequence is TGTGCCAGCAGTCGACAGAACTATGGCTACACCTTC.

This chain uses TRBV14 with TRBJ1-4; 10 bases match TRBD1. CDR3 length: 14 residues. The germline V gene encodes CDR1 SGHDN and CDR2 FVKESK. J gave up 8 bases and V 6 bases, and 6 bases lay outside the gene matches. The DNA of the CDR3 is TGTGCCAGCAGTCGACAGGGGGCGGGAGAAAAACTGTTTTTT. Translated: CASSRQGAGEKLFF.

The V call is TRBV9, the J call TRBJ2-2; 9 nucleotides align to TRBD2. The CDR3 totals 19 residues. J gave up 3 bases and V 4 bases, and 16 bases lay outside the gene matches. The germline V gene has CDR1 SGDLS and CDR2 YYNGEE. The CDR3 sequence: CASSPWNSGGPTDTGELFF. The CDR3 DNA reads TGTGCCAGCAGCCCCTGGAACAGCGGGGGGCCCACGGACACCGGGGAGCTGTTTTTT.

The chain joins TRBV5-1 to TRBJ1-2; TRBD1 is a possible D gene (5 bases). Trimming stripped 0 bases from V and 7 bases from J, with 13 bases between. CDR1 is SGHRS and CDR2 is YFSETQ in the germline V gene. This CDR3 is built from 14 residues. The CDR3 region is CASSLADSDGGYTF. The CDR3, as DNA: TGCGCCAGCAGCTTGGCCGACAGCGACGGTGGCTACACCTTC. The full variable domain, its missing parts supplied by reference TRBV5-1 and TRBJ1-2, is KAGVTQTPRYLIKTRGQQVTLSCSPISGHRSVSWYQQTPGQGLQFLFEYFSETQRNKGNFPGRFSGRQFSNSRSEMNVSTLELGDSALYLCASSLADSDGGYTFGSGTRLTVV.

This chain uses TRBV5-8 with TRBJ1-2; no clear D. V was pared by 1 base and J by 13 bases, with 17 bases between. Germline CDR1 and CDR2: SGHTS and YDEGEE. This CDR3 is built from 13 residues. CDR3 protein: CASSLILRQAGTF. CDR3 nucleotides: TGTGCCAGCAGCTTGATATTACGTCAGGCTGGCACCTTC.

The V gene is TRBV18, the J gene TRBJ2-7; possibly TRBD2 for D (6 bases). The CDR3 consists of 13 residues. Per the germline V gene, CDR1 is KGHSH and CDR2 is LQKENI. The V end lost 2 bases, the J end lost 6 bases, and 11 bases lay between the germline ends. CDR3 sequence: CASSPRDGGEQYF. CDR3 nucleotide sequence: TGTGCCAGCTCACCAAGAGACGGGGGCGAGCAGTACTTC.

The genes are TRBV15 and TRBJ2-1, with 8 bases lining up with TRBD2. V lost 0 bases, J lost 7 bases, and 11 bases stayed unmatched. The germline CDR1 and CDR2 sequences are LNHNV and YYDKDF (reference sequence). This CDR3 is 17 amino acids long. CDR3 loop: CATSRERNGGAENEQFF. The CDR3 nucleotides are TGTGCCACCAGCAGAGAACGTAACGGGGGGGCGGAAAATGAGCAGTTCTTC. Together with reference TRBV15 and TRBJ2-1, the CDR3 gives the full variable domain: DAMVIQNPRYQVTQFGKPVTLSCSQTLNHNVMYWYQQKSSQAPKLLFHYYDKDFNNEADTPDNFQSRRPNTSFCFLDIRSPGLGDTAMYLCATSRERNGGAENEQFFGPGTRLTVL.

The rearrangement uses TRBV21-1 and TRBJ1-1. TRBV21-1 constitutes a pseudogene. The CDR3 has 14 residues. CDR3 amino acids: CASRPRGDLAEAFF. The CDR3 region has the DNA TGTGCCAGCAGACCGCGGGGGGATTTGGCTGAAGCTTTCTTT.

The chain combines TRBV6-4 with TRBJ2-1, with 7 bases aligning to TRBD1. The length of the CDR3 is 16 residues. Germline CDR1 reads MRHNA; CDR2 reads SNTAGT. The trim removed 5 bases at V and 6 bases at J, leaving 13 bases unmatched. The CDR3 is CASSPRGDRVGNEQFF. In nucleotides, the CDR3 is TGTGCCAGCAGTCCCCGAGGTGACAGGGTTGGCAATGAGCAGTTCTTC.

The chain recombines TRBV29-1 with TRBJ1-1, with D hard to call. The germline V gene encodes CDR1 SQVTM and CDR2 ANQGSEA. The CDR3 covers 14 residues. V was shortened by 7 bases and J by 6 bases, with 21 bases between the two germline ends. CDR3 residues: CSGGEGSSSAEAFF. As DNA, the CDR3 is TGCAGCGGGGGAGAGGGCTCTTCGTCCGCTGAAGCTTTCTTT.

This sequence joins TRBV11-2 and TRBJ2-1; D gene uncertain. The CDR3 runs to 15 residues. V was cut by 0 bases and J by 4 bases, with 10 bases left in between. Germline-derived CDR1 and CDR2 are SGHAT and FQNNGV. This CDR3 reads CASSLDRQIYNEQFF. In DNA, the CDR3 is TGTGCCAGCAGCTTAGATCGACAAATTTACAATGAGCAGTTCTTC.

A few counts support this clone. This sequence joins TRBV6-1 and TRBJ2-5, with 7 bases identical to TRBD2. This CDR3 spans 15 amino acids. After removal of 3 bases from V and 2 bases from J, the junction contained 6 bases not matched to a gene. CDR1 and CDR2 (germline): MNHNS, SASEGT. CDR3 sequence (DNA): TGTGCCAGCAGTGAGGTAGCGGGTTCTCAAGAGACCCAGTACTTC. This gives the protein CASSEVAGSQETQYF.

The rearrangement uses TRBV5-6 and TRBJ1-5, with 8 bases fitting TRBD1. From germline, CDR1 is SGHDT and CDR2 YYEEEE. The CDR3 has 17 residues. The V gene end was trimmed by 0 bases and the J gene end by 2 bases; junction bases not matched to a gene: 7. CDR3 coding DNA: TGTGCCAGCAGCTTGGGACTTAACAGGGGGGGCAATCAGCCCCAGCATTTT. Amino acids: CASSLGLNRGGNQPQHF.

In its sample, this clone was seen a few times. The rearrangement uses TRBV5-1 and TRBJ2-5, with 9 bases aligning to TRBD1. CDR3 length: 15 residues. The germline V gene encodes CDR1 SGHRS and CDR2 YFSETQ. V was pared by 7 bases and J by 2 bases, with 9 bases of the junction left unmatched. The CDR3 region has the DNA TGCGCCAGCTCCACCGGGACAGGGTTTCAAGAGACCCAGTACTTC. Its protein product is CASSTGTGFQETQYF.

This clone was found a few times. The V gene is TRBV12-5, the J gene TRBJ1-2; the D is unclear. Germline V gene sequence: CDR1 LGHNT, CDR2 FRNRAP. CDR3 size: 16 residues. The V end was cut by 7 bases, the J end by 3 bases, with 21 bases between. The CDR3 spells CASADTVRIAHYGYTF. DNA of the CDR3: TGTGCTAGTGCCGATACAGTCCGCATCGCACACTATGGCTACACCTTC.

This clone appeared a single time. V and J are TRBV10-3 and TRBJ1-3; D unresolved. The ends were cut back, 2 bases at V and 2 bases at J, with 4 bases in the middle. The CDR3 covers 13 residues. The germline V gene has CDR1 ENHRY and CDR2 SYGVKD. In DNA form, the CDR3 reads TGTGCCATCAGTGAGCGGGCTGGAAACACCATATATTTT. This encodes CAISERAGNTIYF.

This chain uses TRBV20-1 with TRBJ2-7; D gene ambiguous. This CDR3 spans 10 amino acids. The germline V and J ends were trimmed by 5 bases and 5 bases, with 7 bases remaining between them. Germline-derived CDR1 and CDR2 are DFQATT and SNEGSKA (reference sequence). The CDR3 region is CSARRDEQYF. The DNA of the CDR3 is TGCAGTGCTCGTCGGGACGAGCAGTACTTC.